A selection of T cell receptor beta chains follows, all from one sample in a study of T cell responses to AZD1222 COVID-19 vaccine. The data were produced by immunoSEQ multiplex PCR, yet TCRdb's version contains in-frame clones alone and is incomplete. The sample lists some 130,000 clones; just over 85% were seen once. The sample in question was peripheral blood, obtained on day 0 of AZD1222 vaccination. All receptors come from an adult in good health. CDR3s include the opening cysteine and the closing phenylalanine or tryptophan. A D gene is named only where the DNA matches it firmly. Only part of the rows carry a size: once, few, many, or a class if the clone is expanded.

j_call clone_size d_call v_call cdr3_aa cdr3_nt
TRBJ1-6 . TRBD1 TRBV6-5 CASRPGQGEGSPLHF TGTGCCAGCAGGCCGGGACAGGGGGAAGGTTCACCCCTCCACTTT
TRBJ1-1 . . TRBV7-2 CASSQQTWNTEAFF TGTGCCAGCAGCCAACAGACCTGGAACACTGAAGCTTTCTTT
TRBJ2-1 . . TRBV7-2 CASSTRGARSNEQFF TGTGCCAGCAGTACTAGGGGGGCGCGAAGCAATGAGCAGTTCTTC
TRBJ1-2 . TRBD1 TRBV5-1 CASSRGVNRQGHGYTF TGCGCCAGCAGCCGAGGAGTGAACCGACAGGGCCATGGCTACACCTTC
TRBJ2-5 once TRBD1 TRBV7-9 CASSLTGGSETQYF TGTGCCAGCAGTCTTACAGGGGGCTCGGAGACCCAGTACTTC
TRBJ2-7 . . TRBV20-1 CSASKGRADEQYF TGCAGTGCTAGTAAGGGGCGTGCGGATGAGCAGTACTTC
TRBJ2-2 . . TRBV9 CASTDERLWNTGELFF TGTGCCAGCACGGACGAGAGACTGTGGAACACCGGGGAGCTGTTTTTT
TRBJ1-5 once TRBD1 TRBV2 CATLRDRGPYSNQPQHF TGCGCCACGCTCCGGGACAGGGGCCCCTATAGCAATCAGCCCCAGCATTTT
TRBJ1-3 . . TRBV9 CASSVDVPGHSGNTIYF TGTGCCAGCAGCGTAGATGTCCCAGGGCACTCTGGAAACACCATATATTTT
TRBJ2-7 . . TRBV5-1 CASSLARGGSDEQYF TGCGCCAGCAGCTTGGCCAGGGGGGGATCTGACGAGCAGTACTTC
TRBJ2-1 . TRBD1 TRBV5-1 CASSLRTTGDNEQFF TGCGCCAGCAGCTTGCGCACGACAGGGGACAATGAGCAGTTCTTC
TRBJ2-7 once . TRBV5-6 CASSLGRDSYEQYF TGTGCCAGCAGCTTGGGTAGGGACTCCTACGAGCAGTACTTC
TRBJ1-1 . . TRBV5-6 CASSPDTLDTEAFF TGTGCCAGCAGCCCGGACACCTTAGACACTGAAGCTTTCTTT
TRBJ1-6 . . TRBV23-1 CASSQRRGYYNSPLHF TGCGCCAGCAGTCAACGTAGAGGTTACTATAATTCACCCCTCCACTTT
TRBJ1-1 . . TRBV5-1 CASSLQGVNTEAFF TGCGCCAGCAGCTTGCAGGGTGTGAACACTGAAGCTTTCTTT
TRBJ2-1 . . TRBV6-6 CASSQDFLEQFF TGTGCCAGCAGTCAGGATTTCCTTGAGCAGTTCTTC
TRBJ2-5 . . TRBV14 CASSQSSSLGRETQYF TGTGCCAGCAGCCAGTCCTCTTCGTTGGGGAGAGAGACCCAGTACTTC
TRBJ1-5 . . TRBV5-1 CASFVGPGQPQHF TGCGCCAGCTTTGTCGGACCCGGCCAGCCCCAGCATTTT
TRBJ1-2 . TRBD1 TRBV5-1 CASSSDRAYGYTF TGCGCCAGCAGCTCGGACAGGGCCTATGGCTACACCTTC
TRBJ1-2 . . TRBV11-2 CASSPAGPTYGYTF TGTGCCAGCAGTCCGGCTGGCCCCACCTATGGCTACACCTTC
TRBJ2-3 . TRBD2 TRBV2 CASSELVASGGQTGYTDTQYF TGTGCCAGCAGTGAATTGGTGGCTAGCGGGGGGCAAACCGGCTACACAGATACGCAGTATTTT
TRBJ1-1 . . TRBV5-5 CASTPDGTRPEAFF TGTGCCAGCACCCCCGACGGAACTCGACCTGAAGCTTTCTTT
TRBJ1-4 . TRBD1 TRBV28 CASRGQISTNEKLFF TGTGCCAGCAGGGGACAGATATCAACTAATGAAAAACTGTTTTTT
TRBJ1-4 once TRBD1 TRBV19 CASLDRGSNEKLFF TGTGCCAGTCTCGACAGGGGTTCTAATGAAAAACTGTTTTTT
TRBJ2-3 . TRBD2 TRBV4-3 CASSQAPGEGLSTDTQYF TGCGCCAGCAGCCAAGCCCCGGGGGAGGGGTTGAGCACAGATACGCAGTATTTT
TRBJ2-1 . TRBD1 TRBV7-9 CASSPGTGFGNEQFF TGTGCCAGCAGCCCCGGGACAGGGTTTGGCAATGAGCAGTTCTTC
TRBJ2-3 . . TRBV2 CASSVFGLTDTQYF TGTGCCAGCAGTGTGTTTGGGCTCACAGATACGCAGTATTTT
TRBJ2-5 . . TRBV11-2 CASSLGGAAPQETQYF TGTGCCAGCAGCTTAGGAGGGGCTGCGCCCCAAGAGACCCAGTACTTC
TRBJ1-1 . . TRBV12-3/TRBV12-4 CASSFLGREAFF TGTGCCAGCAGTTTTCTGGGGCGAGAAGCTTTCTTT
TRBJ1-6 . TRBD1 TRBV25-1 CASSRTGVLQHSPLHF TGTGCCAGCAGTAGGACAGGGGTTCTTCAGCATTCACCCCTCCACTTT
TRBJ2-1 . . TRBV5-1 CASSLEGERYNEQFF TGCGCCAGCAGCTTGGAGGGGGAGAGATACAATGAGCAGTTCTTC
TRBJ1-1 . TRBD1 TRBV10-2 CASSDQGGVTEAFF TGCGCCAGCAGTGATCAGGGGGGTGTCACTGAAGCTTTCTTT
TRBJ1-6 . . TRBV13 CASSLRFTGLSPLHF TGTGCCAGCAGCTTAAGATTCACAGGGCTCTCACCCCTCCACTTT
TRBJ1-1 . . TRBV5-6 CASNRAGAPRLEAFF TGTGCCAGCAACCGTGCGGGCGCCCCTCGTCTAGAAGCTTTCTTT
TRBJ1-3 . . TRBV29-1 CSVEDGRTAGNTIYF TGCAGCGTTGAAGATGGGCGGACTGCTGGAAACACCATATATTTT
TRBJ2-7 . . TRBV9 CASSVAPGHPPNEQYF TGTGCCAGCAGCGTAGCACCGGGACACCCTCCCAACGAGCAGTACTTC
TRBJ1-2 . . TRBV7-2 CASSPAVGANYGYTF TGTGCCAGCAGCCCCGCGGTGGGCGCTAACTATGGCTACACCTTC
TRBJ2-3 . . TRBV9 CASRGPGERTDTQYF TGTGCCAGCAGAGGACCGGGGGAACGCACAGATACGCAGTATTTT
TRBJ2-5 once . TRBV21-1 CASSTSSGLHGAWETQYF TGTGCCAGCAGCACCTCGTCAGGACTGCACGGGGCCTGGGAGACCCAGTACTTC
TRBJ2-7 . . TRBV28 CATSVAQVGYEQYF TGTGCCACCTCCGTGGCTCAAGTCGGCTACGAGCAGTACTTC
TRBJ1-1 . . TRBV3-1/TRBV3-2 CASSQEMPGWTAFF TGTGCCAGCAGCCAAGAAATGCCAGGGTGGACGGCTTTCTTT
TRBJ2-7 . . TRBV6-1 CASSDVGYEQYF TGTGCCAGCAGTGATGTGGGTTACGAGCAGTACTTC
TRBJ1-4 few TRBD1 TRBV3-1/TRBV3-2 CASSPQGGANEKLFF TGTGCCAGCAGCCCCCAGGGGGGCGCTAATGAAAAACTGTTTTTT
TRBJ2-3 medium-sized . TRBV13 CASRGLGDTDTQYF TGTGCCAGCAGGGGGTTGGGGGACACAGATACGCAGTATTTT